Following are 18 T cell receptor beta chains from one sample sequenced in a study of CD8+ T cells in alopecia areata. The treatment: oral pan-JAK inhibitor, 5-10 mg twice daily. Reverse transcribed after extraction, RNA yielded cDNA as the sequencing template. Clones were sequenced by immunoSEQ multiplex PCR, and TCRdb holds only the in-frame ones, with some missing. The sample includes 120,000 to 150,000 clones, roughly 82% of them seen just once. The sequencing used CD8+ T cells sorted from blood, collected at week 4, from a patient treated with tofacitinib. The source is a human donor with alopecia areata.

This clone appeared once. The gene calls are TRBV4-3 and TRBJ1-1; 8 positions agree with TRBD1. In germline, CDR1 is LGHNA, CDR2 YSLEER. V shed 0 bases and J 1 base; nucleotides not matched to a gene: 1. The CDR3 spans 15 residues. The CDR3 reads CASSQETGANTEAFF. The CDR3 DNA reads TGCGCCAGCAGCCAAGAGACAGGGGCGAACACTGAAGCTTTCTTT.

The rearrangement uses TRBV7-2 and TRBJ1-1, with D unclear. There are 15 residues in the CDR3. With 4 bases removed from V and 1 base from J, the gap between germline ends came to 13 bases. Germline V gene sequence: CDR1 SGHTA, CDR2 FQGNSA. The CDR3 loop is CASSSDRLGNTEAFF. The CDR3 DNA reads as TGTGCCAGCAGCTCTGACCGCCTGGGGAACACTGAAGCTTTCTTT. Combining the CDR3 with reference TRBV7-2 and TRBJ1-1 gives the whole variable domain GAGVSQSPSNKVTEKGKDVELRCDPISGHTALYWYRQSLGQGLEFLIYFQGNSAPDKSGLPSDRFSAERTGGSVSTLTIQRTQQEDSAVYLCASSSDRLGNTEAFFGQGTRLTVV.

J is TRBJ2-3 and V is TRBV29-1; a weak D match, TRBD1 (5 bases). V lost 1 base and J lost 2, with 10 bases in between. This CDR3 contains 14 residues. Germline CDR1 reads SQVTM; CDR2 reads ANQGSEA. CDR3 in DNA: TGCAGCGTTGAAGCAGGGCATTCCACAGATACGCAGTATTTT. Its protein product is CSVEAGHSTDTQYF.

The chain links TRBV5-6 to TRBJ1-1; 8 bases line up with TRBD1. CDR3 length equals 15 residues. CDR1 and CDR2 (germline): SGHDT, YYEEEE. J gave up 1 base and V 4 bases, and 6 bases lay outside the gene matches. The CDR3 loop is CASSHPRGQNTEAFF. CDR3 coding DNA: TGTGCCAGCAGCCACCCCAGGGGGCAGAACACTGAAGCTTTCTTT.

This clone was detected only once. The CDR3 bases are TGTGCCAGCAGCTTCGCCCTAGCGGGGGCCCCAGGCACCTACAATGAGCAGTTCTTC. Protein product: CASSFALAGAPGTYNEQFF. The chain is built from TRBV7-9 and TRBJ2-1; 10 bases match TRBD2. The V and J ends lost 3 bases and 2 bases, in that order; junction bases with no gene match: 13. The CDR3 loop spans 19 amino acids. Germline loops: CDR1 SEHNR, CDR2 FQNEAQ (reference sequence).

J is TRBJ2-7 and V is TRBV5-1; 10 bases are a match to TRBD1. Unmatched junction bases numbered 12, after V lost 3 bases and J lost 6 bases. Germline CDR1 and CDR2: SGHRS and YFSETQ. The CDR3 is 16 amino acids. CDR3 in amino acids: CASSSFSRDRGAEQYF. The CDR3, as DNA: TGCGCCAGCAGCTCCTTCTCCCGGGACAGGGGTGCCGAGCAGTACTTC.

This CDR3 is CASSALGGTDNSPLHF. The CDR3 coding sequence is TGTGCCAGCAGTGCGCTCGGGGGGACAGATAATTCACCCCTCCACTTT. The chain uses TRBV6-6 and TRBJ1-6; 7 nucleotides match TRBD1. The V and J ends lost 5 bases and 5 bases, in that order; junction bases with no gene match: 9. The CDR3 has 16 amino acids. Germline CDR1 is MNHNY and CDR2 is SVGAGI (reference sequence).

This chain connects TRBV5-1 to TRBJ2-5; D is unclear. Per the germline V gene, CDR1 is SGHRS and CDR2 is YFSETQ. Deletions cut 0 bases from V and 1 base from J, with 7 bases between. This CDR3 has 14 amino acids. CDR3 in DNA: TGCGCCAGCAGCTTGGATGGCCTCCAAGAGACCCAGTACTTC. Its protein is CASSLDGLQETQYF.

The chain uses TRBV7-2 and TRBJ2-7; the match to TRBD2 covers 8 bases. With V trimmed by 0 bases and J by 5 bases, 3 bases remained unmatched. Germline lookup yields CDR1 SGHTA and CDR2 FQGNSA. The length of the CDR3 is 14 residues. The CDR3 region is CASSLAGGAHEQYF. Here the CDR3 DNA reads TGTGCCAGCAGCTTAGCCGGGGGGGCCCACGAGCAGTACTTC.

The gene calls are TRBV7-9 and TRBJ2-7; TRBD1 matches 8 bases. Per germline, CDR1 SEHNR and CDR2 FQNEAQ (reference sequence). There are 17 residues in the CDR3. The junction had 8 bases not matched to a gene; V was cut back by 0 bases and J by 1 base. CDR3 amino acids: CASSLAFGQGASYEQYF. The CDR3 DNA is TGTGCCAGCAGCTTAGCGTTCGGGCAGGGGGCTTCCTACGAGCAGTACTTC.

CDR3 protein: CASSSSGGISTDTQYF. The CDR3 bases are TGTGCCAGCAGCTCTTCCGGAGGTATTAGCACAGATACGCAGTATTTT. The chain uses TRBV7-8 and TRBJ2-3; a possible D gene is TRBD2 (5 bases). Germline CDR1 SGHVS, CDR2 FQNEAQ. Trimming pared 4 bases from V and 0 bases from J, leaving 14 bases between. The CDR3 loop spans 16 amino acids. Looking up the rest from reference TRBV7-8 and TRBJ2-3 gives the full variable domain: GAGVSQSPRYKVAKRGQDVALRCDPISGHVSLFWYQQALGQGPEFLTYFQNEAQLDKSGLPSDRFFAERPEGSVSTLKIQRTQQEDSAVYLCASSSSGGISTDTQYFGPGTRLTVL.

The J gene is TRBJ1-2, the V gene TRBV29-1; D might be TRBD1 (5 bases). CDR1 SQVTM and CDR2 ANQGSEA come from the germline V gene. The CDR3 is 13 amino acids. V lost 6 bases to trimming and J lost 2 bases, with 13 bases between them. This CDR3 is CSVRSGRNYGYTF. The CDR3 region has the DNA TGCAGCGTCAGGTCAGGGAGAAACTATGGCTACACCTTC.

Only a few counts were recorded for this clone. This rearrangement joins TRBV29-1 to TRBJ2-7; D gene uncertain. Between the trimmed V and J ends, which lost 8 bases and 2 bases, there was a span of 25 bases. Looked up from germline, CDR1 is SQVTM and CDR2 is ANQGSEA. The CDR3 covers 16 residues. CDR3 nucleotide sequence: TGCAGCTTCTCGCGCCCGGAACATGGGTCCCCCTACGAGCAGTACTTC. It specifies CSFSRPEHGSPYEQYF.

This clone was found once. The chain carries TRBV27 and TRBJ2-7, with TRBD1 matching 7 bases. CDR1 MNHEY and CDR2 SMNVEV come from the germline V gene (reference sequence). The CDR3 covers 14 residues. V trimming: 3 bases; J trimming: 5 bases; junction bases outside the gene matches: 7. This CDR3 reads CASSFLTGRNEQYF. The CDR3 DNA sequence: TGTGCCAGCAGTTTCCTGACAGGGCGAAACGAGCAGTACTTC.

The CDR3 is CASSSPRVPVYSTDTQYF. CDR3 in DNA: TGTGCCAGCAGCTCCCCGCGAGTCCCCGTTTATAGCACAGATACGCAGTATTTT. The V call is TRBV7-2, the J call TRBJ2-3; D ambiguous. The CDR3 covers 18 residues. Trimming removed 4 bases at V and 0 bases at J, with 20 bases between. Germline loops: CDR1 SGHTA, CDR2 FQGNSA.

The chain links TRBV9 to TRBJ1-2, with TRBD1 as a possible D gene (5 bases). With 0 bases removed from V and 1 base from J, the gap between germline ends came to 10 bases. There are 15 residues in the CDR3. Germline V CDR1 and CDR2: SGDLS, YYNGEE. CDR3 bases: TGTGCCAGCAGCGTAGCAGGGCGCGGTAACTATGGCTACACCTTC. Protein product: CASSVAGRGNYGYTF.

Only a few counts were recorded for this clone. The rearrangement links TRBV7-9 to TRBJ2-4, with 7 bases matching TRBD2. Trimming cost V 6 bases and J 6 bases; bases outside gene matches: 8. From germline, CDR1 is SEHNR and CDR2 FQNEAQ (reference sequence). The CDR3 length is 14 residues. The CDR3 protein is CASSSTTSLNIQYF. In DNA, the CDR3 is TGTGCCAGCAGTTCCACGACTAGCTTAAACATTCAGTACTTC.

This chain joins TRBV25-1 and TRBJ1-1; D is unresolved. The CDR3 has 17 residues. Looked up from germline, CDR1 is MGHDK and CDR2 is SYGVNS. V gave up 3 bases and J gave up 2 bases, with 19 bases separating them. The DNA of the CDR3 is TGTGCCAGCAGTGATCCAGGACCGAGGGCCCAAAACACTGAAGCTTTCTTT. Residues: CASSDPGPRAQNTEAFF.